This T cell receptor (beta chain) was retrieved from a study of T cell repertoires in cytomegalovirus infection. For the study at large: Based on public TCR beta signatures, there were indications of CMV infection and of a matching HLA type.

Via MiXCR, TCRdb re-called the reads, giving one row per CDR3 protein. This repertoire shows 650,000 to 900,000 distinct CDR3 sequences, almost 30% found once; its top ten account for approximately 14%. There are many counts of this clonotype. The antigen is not known. The sequence was collected from a human donor in good health (CMV status not recorded). Some clones in this sample may be carry-over from other donors' samples. Sequenced here: cultured CD8+ T cells from PBMCs, sampled from culture after CMV antigen stimulation.

The CDR3 reads CASSSLQKEVLSYNEQFF. Here the CDR3 DNA reads TGTGCCAGCAGCTCACTACAGAAAGAAGTCCTCTCTTACAATGAGCAGTTCTTC. The rearrangement joins TRBV7-8 to TRBJ2-1; D gene ambiguous. This CDR3 comprises 18 residues. The ends were cut back, 4 bases at V and 4 bases at J, with 23 bases in the middle. The V gene's germline CDR1 is SGHVS and CDR2 FQNEAQ.